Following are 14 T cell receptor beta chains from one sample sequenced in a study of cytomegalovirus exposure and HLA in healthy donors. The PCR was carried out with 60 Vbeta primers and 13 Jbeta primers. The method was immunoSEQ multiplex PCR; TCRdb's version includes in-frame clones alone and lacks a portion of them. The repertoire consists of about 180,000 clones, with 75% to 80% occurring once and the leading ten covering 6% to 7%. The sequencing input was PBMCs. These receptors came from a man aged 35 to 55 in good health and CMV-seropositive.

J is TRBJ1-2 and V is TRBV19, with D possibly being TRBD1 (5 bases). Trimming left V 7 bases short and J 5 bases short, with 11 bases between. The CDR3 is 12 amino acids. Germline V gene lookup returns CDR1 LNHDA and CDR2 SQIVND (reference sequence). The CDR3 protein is CASTPQGYGYTF. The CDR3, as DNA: TGTGCCAGTACCCCCCAGGGATATGGCTACACCTTC.

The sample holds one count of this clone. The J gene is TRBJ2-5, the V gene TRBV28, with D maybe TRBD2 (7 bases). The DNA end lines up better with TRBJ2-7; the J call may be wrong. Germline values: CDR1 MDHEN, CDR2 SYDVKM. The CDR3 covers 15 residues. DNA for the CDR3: TGTGCCAGCAGTTTACCTTTCCAGGGGAGGGGCGAGCAGTACTTC. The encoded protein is CASSLPFQGRGEQYF.

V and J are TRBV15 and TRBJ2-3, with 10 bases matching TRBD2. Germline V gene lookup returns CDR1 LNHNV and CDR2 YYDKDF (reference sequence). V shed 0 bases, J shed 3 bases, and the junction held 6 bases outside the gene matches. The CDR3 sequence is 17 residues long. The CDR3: CATSRDILAGETDTQYF. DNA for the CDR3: TGTGCCACCAGCAGAGATATTCTAGCGGGAGAGACAGATACGCAGTATTTT.

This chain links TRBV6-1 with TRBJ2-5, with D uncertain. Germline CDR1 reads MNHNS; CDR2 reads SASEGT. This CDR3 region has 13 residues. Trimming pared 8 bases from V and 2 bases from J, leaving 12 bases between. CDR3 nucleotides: TGTGCCAGCTGTCCACAGCCACAAGAGACCCAGTACTTC. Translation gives CASCPQPQETQYF.

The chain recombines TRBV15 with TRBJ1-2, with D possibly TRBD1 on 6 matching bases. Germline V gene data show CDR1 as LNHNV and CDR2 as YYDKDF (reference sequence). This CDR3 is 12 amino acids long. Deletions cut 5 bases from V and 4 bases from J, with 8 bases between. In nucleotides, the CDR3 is TGTGCCACCAGCCTGACAGGCTATGGCTACACCTTC. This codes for CATSLTGYGYTF.

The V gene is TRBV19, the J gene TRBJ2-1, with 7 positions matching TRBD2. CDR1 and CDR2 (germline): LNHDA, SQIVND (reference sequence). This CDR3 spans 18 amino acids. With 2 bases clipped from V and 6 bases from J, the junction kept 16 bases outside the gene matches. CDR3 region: CASSIMPHDSRGSNEQFF. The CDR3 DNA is TGTGCCAGTAGTATAATGCCCCACGACAGTCGCGGGAGCAATGAGCAGTTCTTC.

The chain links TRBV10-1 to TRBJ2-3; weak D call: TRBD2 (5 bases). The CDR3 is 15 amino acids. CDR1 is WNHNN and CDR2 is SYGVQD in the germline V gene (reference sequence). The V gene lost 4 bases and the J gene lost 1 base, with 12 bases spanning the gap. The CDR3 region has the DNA TGCGCCAGCAGTGTTCGGCGGGCAGGCACAGATACGCAGTATTTT. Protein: CASSVRRAGTDTQYF.

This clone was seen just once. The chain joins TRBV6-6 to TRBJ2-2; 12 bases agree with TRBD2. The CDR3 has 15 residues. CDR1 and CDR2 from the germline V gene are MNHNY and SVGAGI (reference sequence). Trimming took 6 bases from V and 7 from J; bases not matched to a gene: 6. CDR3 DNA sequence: TGTGCCAGCAGCTATACTAGCGGGAGGATCGGGGAGCTGTTTTTT. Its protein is CASSYTSGRIGELFF.

CDR3 in amino acids: CASSRDRGGTGELFF. CDR3 sequence (DNA): TGTGCCAGCTCAAGGGACAGGGGCGGCACCGGGGAGCTGTTTTTT. The V gene is TRBV18, the J gene TRBJ2-2; TRBD1 agrees at 10 bases. The CDR3 consists of 15 residues. J gave up 4 bases and V 5 bases, and 4 bases lay outside the gene matches. Germline lookup yields CDR1 KGHSH and CDR2 LQKENI.

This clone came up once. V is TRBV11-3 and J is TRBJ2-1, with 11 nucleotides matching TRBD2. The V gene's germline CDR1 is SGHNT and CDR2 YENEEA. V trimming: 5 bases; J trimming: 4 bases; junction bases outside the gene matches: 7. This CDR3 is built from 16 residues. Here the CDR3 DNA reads TGTGCCAGCAGCACCGCCGGGACTAGCGGTTACAATGAGCAGTTCTTC. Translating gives CASSTAGTSGYNEQFF.

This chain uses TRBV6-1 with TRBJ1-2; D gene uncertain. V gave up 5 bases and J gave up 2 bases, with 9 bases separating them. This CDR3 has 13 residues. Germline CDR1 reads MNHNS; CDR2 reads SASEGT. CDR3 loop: CASSSSLNYGYTF. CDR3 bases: TGTGCCAGCAGTTCGAGCCTCAACTATGGCTACACCTTC.

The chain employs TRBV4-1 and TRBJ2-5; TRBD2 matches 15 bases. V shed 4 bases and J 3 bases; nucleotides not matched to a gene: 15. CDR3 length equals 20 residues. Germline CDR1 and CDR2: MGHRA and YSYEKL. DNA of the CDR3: TGCGCCAGCAGCCCAAATATCGGACTAGCGGGAGGGTTGGGGAAAGAGACCCAGTACTTC. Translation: CASSPNIGLAGGLGKETQYF.

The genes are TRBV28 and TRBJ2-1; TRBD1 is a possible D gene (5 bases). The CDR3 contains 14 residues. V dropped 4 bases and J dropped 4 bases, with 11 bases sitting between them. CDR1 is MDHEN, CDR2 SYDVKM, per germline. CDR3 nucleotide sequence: TGTGCCAGCAGTTCTCCGGACAAATACAATGAGCAGTTCTTC. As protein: CASSSPDKYNEQFF. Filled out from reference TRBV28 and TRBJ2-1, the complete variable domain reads DVKVTQSSRYLVKRTGEKVFLECVQDMDHENMFWYRQDPGLGLRLIYFSYDVKMKEKGDIPEGYSVSREKKERFSLILESASTNQTSMYLCASSSPDKYNEQFFGPGTRLTVL.

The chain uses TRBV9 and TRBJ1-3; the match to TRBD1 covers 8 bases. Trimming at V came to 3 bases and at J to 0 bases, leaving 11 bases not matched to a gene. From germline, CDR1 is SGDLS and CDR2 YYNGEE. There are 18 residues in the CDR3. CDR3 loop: CASSGQGTGGDSGNTIYF. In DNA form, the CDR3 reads TGTGCCAGCAGCGGACAGGGGACCGGAGGGGACTCTGGAAACACCATATATTTT.